The clone carrying this TCR beta chain was detected ten times or more. The data stem from a study of T-cell memory formation after mild COVID-19. Each CDR3 protein gets one entry after TCRdb re-called the 5' RACE reads with MiXCR. The top ten hold more than 2% of the sample, which has nearly 250,000 distinct CDR3 sequences, roughly 14% seen once. The V segment lost 3 bases and the J segment 6 bases; nucleotides outside the gene matches: 5. Germline V CDR1 and CDR2: DFQATT, SNEGSKA (reference sequence). The CDR3 totals 14 residues. The clonotype comes from an adult woman who had mild COVID-19 (a few samples of this study predate the infection). Cell type and time point are not known. The chain links TRBV20-1 to TRBJ1-5; TRBD1 agrees at 10 bases. The sequenced material came from PBMCs or a T cell subset sorted from them (not recorded which). As DNA, the CDR3 is TGCAGTGCTAGGGACAGGGGGATAGGTCAGCCCCAGCATTTT. Its protein is CSARDRGIGQPQHF.